Listed here are 17 T cell receptor beta chains from one sample, sequenced in a study of T-cell memory formation after mild COVID-19. TCRdb re-analysed the 5' RACE reads in MiXCR, keeping a single row per CDR3 protein. Of around 340,000 distinct CDR3 sequences in the sample, approximately 16% were seen once. Input material: PBMCs or a T cell subset sorted from them (not recorded which). All receptors derive from a young man who had mild COVID-19 (a few samples of this study predate the infection). Cell type and time point are not known.

A remark on this clonotype: Its ends do not fully match the called genes, so a read error is possible. The CDR3 is CASSLDPGGNTGELIF. The CDR3, as DNA: TGCGCCAGCAGCTTGGATCCGGGGGGGAACACCGGGGAGCTGATTTTT. The J gene is TRBJ2-2, the V gene TRBV5-1; 8 bases match TRBD2. This CDR3 has 16 amino acids. Germline CDR1 SGHRS, CDR2 YFSETQ.

The chain combines TRBV15 with TRBJ2-5; 7 bases are a match to TRBD2. The CDR3 contains 13 residues. The V gene's germline CDR1 is LNHNV and CDR2 YYDKDF (reference sequence). With 3 bases clipped from V and 4 bases from J, the junction kept 2 bases outside the gene matches. CDR3 nucleotides: TGTGCCACCAGCAGGACTAGCTTAGAGACCCAGTACTTC. Amino acids: CATSRTSLETQYF.

This clonotype was observed many times. This sequence joins TRBV20-1 and TRBJ2-7; D gene uncertain. Per the germline V gene, CDR1 is DFQATT and CDR2 is SNEGSKA (reference sequence). Trimming took 6 bases from V and 3 from J, leaving 18 bases between them. The length of the CDR3 is 14 residues. CDR3 residues: CSAIRPATDYEQYF. Here the CDR3 DNA reads TGCAGTGCGATCCGCCCGGCCACAGACTACGAGCAGTACTTC.

This clonotype was counted a few times. V usage is TRBV2 and J usage is TRBJ2-1, with a tentative D call TRBD1 (6 bases). V was trimmed by 5 bases and J by 6 bases, leaving 14 bases between them. Germline V gene data show CDR1 as SNHLY and CDR2 as FYNNEI. The CDR3 runs 14 residues. CDR3 sequence reads: CASSKTGSGNEQFF. The CDR3 DNA sequence: TGTGCCAGCAGTAAAACAGGGTCGGGCAATGAGCAGTTCTTC.

This sequence joins TRBV12-3 or TRBV12-4 and TRBJ2-7, with D perhaps given as TRBD1 or TRBD2 (6 bases each). This CDR3 is built from 14 residues. Trimming left V 4 bases short and J 4 bases short, with 14 bases between. CDR3 sequence reads: CASSSRGAGYEQYF. DNA of the CDR3: TGTGCCAGCAGTTCTAGGGGGGCCGGGTACGAGCAGTACTTC.

The chain links TRBV7-9 to TRBJ2-3; possible D gene TRBD1, 6 bases. The CDR3 sequence is 15 residues long. Trimming removed 8 bases at V and 0 bases at J, with 15 bases between. CDR1 and CDR2 from the germline V gene are SEHNR and FQNEAQ (reference sequence). The CDR3 reads CASPDPGASTDTQYF. In DNA, the CDR3 is TGTGCCAGCCCAGATCCAGGGGCGAGCACAGATACGCAGTATTTT. The entire variable domain, with the rest obtained from reference TRBV7-9 and TRBJ2-3, is as follows: DTGVSQNPRHKITKRGQNVTFRCDPISEHNRLYWYRQTLGQGPEFLTYFQNEAQLEKSRLLSDRFSAERPKGSFSTLEIQRTEQGDSAMYLCASPDPGASTDTQYFGPGTRLTVL.

This chain links TRBV6-2 or TRBV6-3 with TRBJ2-7; D is uncertain. The CDR3 is 12 amino acids. V was shortened by 4 bases and J by 4 bases, with 8 bases between the two germline ends. Germline CDR1 MNHEY, CDR2 SVGEGT. The CDR3 nucleotides are TGTGCCAGCAGTTTCGAATTGTACGAGCAGTACGTC. Protein: CASSFELYEQYV.

This clonotype has only a few counts. The J gene is TRBJ2-1, the V gene TRBV6-4; D is perhaps TRBD1 or TRBD2 (5 bases each). The germline CDR1 and CDR2 sequences are MRHNA and SNTAGT. The CDR3 spans 20 residues. V shed 3 bases and J shed 4 bases, with 28 bases lying between them. CDR3 sequence reads: CASSEDPRLVGAGAYNEQFF. The CDR3 nucleotides are TGTGCCAGCAGTGAGGACCCCCGGCTAGTTGGGGCCGGGGCTTACAATGAGCAGTTCTTC.

The CDR3: CASAGQSSYNEQFF. In DNA form, the CDR3 reads TGTGCCAGCGCAGGACAGAGCTCCTACAATGAGCAGTTCTTC. The chain combines TRBV2 with TRBJ2-1; weak D call: TRBD1 (6 bases). Germline CDR1 reads SNHLY; CDR2 reads FYNNEI. This CDR3 region has 14 residues. V was shortened by 8 bases and J by 0 bases, with 11 bases between the two germline ends.

The chain joins TRBV29-1 to TRBJ1-3; D is unclear. The CDR3 totals 14 residues. The germline CDR1 and CDR2 sequences are SQVTM and ANQGSEA. The V end lost 7 bases, the J end lost 1 base, and 14 bases lay between the germline ends. The CDR3 region is CSAEGSRSGNTIYF. The CDR3 DNA sequence: TGCAGCGCCGAAGGCTCCCGATCTGGAAACACCATATATTTT.

The chain couples TRBV12-3 or TRBV12-4 to TRBJ2-4; D is unclear. The CDR3 loop spans 12 amino acids. The V and J ends lost 6 bases and 6 bases respectively, with 9 bases between them. CDR3 in DNA: TGTGCCAGCAGAAATAACCTAAACATTCAGTACTTC. Amino acid sequence: CASRNNLNIQYF.

The rearrangement joins TRBV7-9 to TRBJ2-6; TRBD1 aligns across 8 bases. CDR1 SEHNR and CDR2 FQNEAQ come from the germline V gene (reference sequence). The CDR3 consists of 20 residues. V shed 1 base, J shed 2 bases, and the junction held 13 bases outside the gene matches. The CDR3 reads CASSLGIPVTGVPGANVLTF. The CDR3 DNA is TGTGCCAGCAGCTTAGGAATACCGGTGACAGGGGTGCCTGGGGCCAACGTCCTGACTTTC.

This clonotype has more than one count but fewer than ten. For the CDR3, the DNA is TGTGCCAGCAGCAGACAGGGTCCCGGGGAGCTGTTTTTT. As protein: CASSRQGPGELFF. This chain joins TRBV2 and TRBJ2-2; the match to TRBD1 covers 7 bases. Germline V CDR1 and CDR2: SNHLY, FYNNEI. The CDR3 loop spans 13 amino acids. V lost 6 bases, J lost 6 bases, and 4 bases stayed unmatched.

The V and J genes are TRBV5-8 and TRBJ1-2; D unclear. Germline assignment: CDR1 SGHTS and CDR2 YDEGEE. This CDR3 spans 13 amino acids. Trimming removed 4 bases at V and 8 bases at J, with 15 bases between. The CDR3, as DNA: TGTGCCAGCAGCCCCTCGGGGATTGGAGGCTACACCTTC. Encoded protein: CASSPSGIGGYTF.

The V gene is TRBV4-1, the J gene TRBJ1-4; no definite D call. Looked up from germline, CDR1 is MGHRA and CDR2 is YSYEKL. This CDR3 is 15 amino acids long. The V and J ends lost 2 bases and 0 bases respectively, with 7 bases between them. The CDR3 DNA sequence: TGCGCCAGCAGCCAACCCTATGCAACTAATGAAAAACTGTTTTTT. Translated: CASSQPYATNEKLFF.

This clonotype was counted at least ten times. The chain is built from TRBV5-1 and TRBJ2-3; no definite D call. There are 12 residues in the CDR3. V lost 4 bases and J lost 4, with 7 bases in between. Germline lookup yields CDR1 SGHRS and CDR2 YFSETQ. CDR3: CASSNEADTQYF. For the CDR3, the DNA is TGCGCCAGCAGCAATGAGGCAGATACGCAGTATTTT.

This clonotype was observed a few times. The chain uses TRBV20-1 and TRBJ1-1; D perhaps matches TRBD1 (6 bases). CDR1 DFQATT and CDR2 SNEGSKA come from the germline V gene (reference sequence). V was cut by 0 bases and J by 8 bases, with 16 bases left in between. This CDR3 region has 14 residues. The CDR3, as DNA: TGCAGTGCTAGAGAAGGGACAACCCGGCGGGAAGCTTTCTTT. Encoded protein: CSAREGTTRREAFF.